This TCR beta chain appears in the sequencing data of a study of T cells in localized non-small cell lung cancer. Germline trimming cut 5 bases from V and 3 bases from J; bases unmatched to any gene: 13. CDR3 length equals 17 residues. Germline values: CDR1 SGHTA, CDR2 FQGNSA. The method was immunoSEQ multiplex PCR; TCRdb's version includes in-frame clones alone and lacks a portion of them. Counted here are some 38,000 clones, roughly nine tenths occurring once; the ten biggest clones make up approximately 7%. Note on this clone: The antigen is not known.

Study-wide findings and caveats: Uninvolved adjacent lung showed peak T cell clonality, exceeding tumor. The tumor had only one region sequenced, so heterogeneity remains possible. Detection in adjacent lung was observed for a median around 59 of the top 100 tumor clones. Elevated blood T cell density was associated with longer overall survival.

This TCR was sampled from a female donor at least 60 years old with stage I lung adenocarcinoma. The chain combines TRBV7-2 with TRBJ2-3, with TRBD2 matching 8 bases. This specimen consisted of peripheral blood, obtained before any cancer treatment. The CDR3 nucleotides read TGTGCCAGCAGCCGAGCACGGGGGGGCCTTCGTACAGATACGCAGTATTTT. Residues: CASSRARGGLRTDTQYF.